What follows are 10 T cell receptor beta chains derived from one specimen sequenced in a study of blood T cell repertoires in COVID-19. Repertoires were generated with immunoSEQ multiplex PCR, while TCRdb's copy carries only in-frame clones and drops some. The sample holds about 140,000 clones, approximately 80% seen once. The specimen was peripheral blood. These receptors came from a man between 60 and 75 years old who had recovered from COVID-19.

V usage is TRBV5-5 and J usage is TRBJ1-4; 8 nucleotides line up with TRBD1. CDR1 SGHKS and CDR2 YYEKEE come from the germline V gene (reference sequence). The CDR3 contains 16 residues. Germline trimming cut 4 bases from V and 6 bases from J; bases unmatched to any gene: 11. CDR3 residues: CASSRNIGQGDEKLFF. The CDR3 region has the DNA TGTGCCAGCAGCCGTAATATTGGACAGGGAGATGAAAAACTGTTTTTT.

The chain recombines TRBV6-5 with TRBJ1-1; 10 bases are shared with TRBD1. Germline V CDR1 and CDR2: MNHEY, SVGAGI. The CDR3 loop spans 15 amino acids. J was trimmed by 6 bases and V by 6 bases; bases with no gene match: 10. CDR3 in amino acids: CASSRQTGGVAEAFF. The CDR3 DNA sequence: TGTGCCAGCAGCCGCCAGACAGGGGGCGTCGCTGAAGCTTTCTTT.

J is TRBJ1-4 and V is TRBV6-5, with 8 bases fitting TRBD1. Germline V gene data show CDR1 as MNHEY and CDR2 as SVGAGI. The CDR3 extends over 14 amino acids. The J segment lost 7 bases and the V segment lost 5 bases, leaving 6 bases of the junction unmatched. This CDR3 reads CASSPGGASEKLFF. CDR3 nucleotides: TGTGCCAGCAGTCCAGGGGGCGCAAGTGAAAAACTGTTTTTT.

J is TRBJ2-5 and V is TRBV5-4, with 7 bases fitting TRBD1. Germline V CDR1 and CDR2: SGHNT, YYREEE (reference sequence). The CDR3 length is 15 residues. V shed 4 bases and J 2 bases; nucleotides not matched to a gene: 8. In nucleotides, the CDR3 is TGTGCCAGCAGCGGTCAGGGGGATGCGCAAGAGACCCAGTACTTC. The encoded protein is CASSGQGDAQETQYF.

The rearrangement uses TRBV7-7 and TRBJ1-1; D is undetermined. Germline CDR1 reads SSHAT; CDR2 reads FNYEAQ (reference sequence). This CDR3 spans 14 amino acids. The chain's CDR3 is CASAPIDTDTEAFF. CDR3 sequence (DNA): TGTGCTAGCGCTCCTATCGACACGGACACTGAAGCTTTCTTT. The full variable domain, its missing parts supplied by reference TRBV7-7 and TRBJ1-1, is GAGVSQSPRYKVTKRGQDVTLRCDPISSHATLYWYQQALGQGPEFLTYFNYEAQPDKSGLPSDRFSAERPEGSISTLTIQRTEQRDSAMYRCASAPIDTDTEAFFGQGTRLTVV.

CDR3 nucleotides: TGTGCCAGCAGACGGACAGCCCGGGGGGCGGATACGCAGTATTTT. Its protein is CASRRTARGADTQYF. The chain carries TRBV27 and TRBJ2-3; maybe TRBD2 (7 bases). Germline CDR1 MNHEY, CDR2 SMNVEV (reference sequence). The CDR3 sequence is 15 residues long. The V end lost 6 bases, the J end lost 6 bases, and 19 bases lay between the germline ends.

The chain recombines TRBV7-9 with TRBJ2-5, with TRBD2 matching 15 bases. From germline, CDR1 is SEHNR and CDR2 FQNEAQ (reference sequence). V lost 5 bases, J lost 5 bases, and 6 bases stayed unmatched. The CDR3 sequence is 16 residues long. The CDR3 bases are TGTGCCAGCAGCCAGGGACTAGCGGGAGGCTGGGAGACCCAGTACTTC. Encoded protein: CASSQGLAGGWETQYF.

The chain is built from TRBV6-2 or TRBV6-3 and TRBJ1-2, with D hard to call. Germline V gene data show CDR1 as MNHEY and CDR2 as SVGEGT. Trimming removed 2 bases at V and 8 bases at J, with 9 bases between. The CDR3 loop spans 12 amino acids. In DNA, the CDR3 is TGTGCCAGCAGTTACGGTTCCGGGGGCTACACCTTC. Its protein is CASSYGSGGYTF.

This chain uses TRBV5-1 with TRBJ2-7, with TRBD2 as a possible D gene (7 bases). The CDR3 runs to 15 residues. The V gene lost 7 bases and the J gene lost 5 bases, with 22 bases spanning the gap. Germline lookup yields CDR1 SGHRS and CDR2 YFSETQ. In DNA form, the CDR3 reads TGCGCCAGCGGATTAGTGGGGGGGCGCCTGAACGAGCAGTACTTC. Translation gives CASGLVGGRLNEQYF.

This sequence joins TRBV11-3 and TRBJ2-2; possible D gene TRBD1, 6 bases. V was clipped by 2 bases and J by 4 bases, with 14 bases between them. The CDR3 loop spans 16 amino acids. The germline V gene has CDR1 SGHNT and CDR2 YENEEA. CDR3 in amino acids: CASSLSVGAGTGELFF. CDR3 DNA: TGTGCCAGCAGCTTATCTGTGGGGGCAGGCACCGGGGAGCTGTTTTTT.